The present entry profiles one T cell receptor (beta chain) with its context. The antigen remains unidentified. Using immunoSEQ multiplex PCR, the repertoire was profiled, and TCRdb retains in-frame clones only, with some absent. The sample consists of about 49,000 clones, 83% of them appearing once. These data are taken from a study of radiation and T cells in renal cell carcinoma. Across the whole study: Nephrectomy followed 15 Gy stereotactic body radiation by 4 weeks. Findings of the study overall: No pretreatment tumor biopsies were available for baseline clonotypes.

Noted time point: baseline pretreatment blood. This sample's treatment: 15 Gy SBRT to primary tumor, nephrectomy 4 weeks later. The tumor was a clear cell renal cell carcinoma. The source material was blood, sampled from a patient whose treatment included radiotherapy and nephrectomy. This receptor was obtained from a woman in her 70s with renal cell carcinoma.

Written as DNA, the CDR3 is TGTGCCATCAGTGATAGCGTAGGGGGCAAGCCCTACAATGAGCAGTTCTTC. Amino acids: CAISDSVGGKPYNEQFF. The rearrangement links TRBV10-3 to TRBJ2-1; TRBD1 aligns across 7 bases. The CDR3 runs 17 residues. The V and J ends lost 3 bases and 2 bases, in that order; junction bases with no gene match: 10. CDR1 is ENHRY and CDR2 is SYGVKD in the germline V gene.